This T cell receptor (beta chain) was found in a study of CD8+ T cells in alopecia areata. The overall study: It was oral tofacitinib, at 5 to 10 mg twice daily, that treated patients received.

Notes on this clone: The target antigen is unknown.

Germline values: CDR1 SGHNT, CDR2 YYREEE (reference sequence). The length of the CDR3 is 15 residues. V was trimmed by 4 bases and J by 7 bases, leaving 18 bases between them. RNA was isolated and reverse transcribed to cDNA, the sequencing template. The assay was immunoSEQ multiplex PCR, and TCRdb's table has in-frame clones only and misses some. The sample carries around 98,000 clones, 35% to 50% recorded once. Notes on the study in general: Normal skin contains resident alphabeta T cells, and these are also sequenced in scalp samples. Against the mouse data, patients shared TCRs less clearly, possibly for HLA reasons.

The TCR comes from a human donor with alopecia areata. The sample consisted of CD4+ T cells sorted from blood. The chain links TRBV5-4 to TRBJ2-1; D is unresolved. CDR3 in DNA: TGTGCCAGCAGCGCCTATAGTCAGTACAAGAATGAGCAGTTCTTC. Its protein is CASSAYSQYKNEQFF.